Listed below are T cell receptor beta chains from one sample, sequenced in a study of regulatory T cells in long-lasting Graves disease. TCRdb reprocessed the multiplex PCR reads via MiXCR and lists one record per CDR3 protein. The sample includes some 470,000 distinct CDR3 sequences, roughly 21% of them seen just once. The sample consisted of peripheral blood mononuclear cells (PBMCs), taken when the disease was refractory, from a patient treated with antithyroid drugs. All receptors come from a female donor with Graves disease. CDR3s include the opening cysteine and the closing phenylalanine or tryptophan. Expanded clones get a size class; other rows say once, few or many, or leave the size out.

CDR3aa: CASSMGQEPIKKLFF; abundance: many; j_gene: TRBJ1-4; v_gene: TRBV19
CDR3aa: CASSLSRNRGTEAFF; abundance: many; j_gene: TRBJ1-1; v_gene: TRBV11-2
CDR3aa: CASRWGRTYEQYF; abundance: many; j_gene: TRBJ2-7; v_gene: TRBV28
CDR3aa: CASSEAEGDTQYF; abundance: NA; j_gene: TRBJ2-3; v_gene: TRBV2
CDR3aa: CASSLVGAGYNSPLHF; abundance: many; j_gene: TRBJ1-6; v_gene: TRBV7-2
CDR3aa: CASSEQGATNYGYTF; abundance: few; j_gene: TRBJ1-2; v_gene: TRBV19
CDR3aa: CASSSHRGVVQETQYF; abundance: many; j_gene: TRBJ2-5; v_gene: TRBV12-3/TRBV12-4
CDR3aa: CASSVGQMNTEAFF; abundance: few; j_gene: TRBJ1-1; v_gene: TRBV9
CDR3aa: CASSPGRHQPQHF; abundance: NA; j_gene: TRBJ1-5; v_gene: TRBV25-1
CDR3aa: CASRLQGENGYTF; abundance: few; j_gene: TRBJ1-2; v_gene: TRBV19
CDR3aa: CASSPPEGSFAGYTF; abundance: few; j_gene: TRBJ1-2; v_gene: TRBV27
CDR3aa: CSVRQTNGYTF; abundance: many; j_gene: TRBJ1-2; v_gene: TRBV20-1
CDR3aa: CASSLSPSQPQHF; abundance: few; j_gene: TRBJ1-5; v_gene: TRBV7-8
CDR3aa: CASTLSGGKQPQHF; abundance: NA; j_gene: TRBJ1-5; v_gene: TRBV19
CDR3aa: CASSEYGGARTDTQYF; abundance: many; j_gene: TRBJ2-3; v_gene: TRBV2
CDR3aa: CASSAARGSDTIYF; abundance: NA; j_gene: TRBJ1-3; v_gene: TRBV12-3/TRBV12-4
CDR3aa: CASSPRTTGTGSYTF; abundance: NA; j_gene: TRBJ1-2; v_gene: TRBV6-1
CDR3aa: CASSLVVGAPRGAFF; abundance: NA; j_gene: TRBJ1-1; v_gene: TRBV7-9
CDR3aa: CASSRTGPLYEQYF; abundance: many; j_gene: TRBJ2-7; v_gene: TRBV12-3/TRBV12-4
CDR3aa: CASSSLAGGKHSYEQYF; abundance: NA; j_gene: TRBJ2-7; v_gene: TRBV7-6